These T cell receptor beta chains were read from a single sample in a study of vaccination and CD4 T cells after COVID-19. From the PCR reads, TCRdb called clonotypes with MiXCR, one entry per CDR3 protein. This table has 15,000 to 20,000 distinct CDR3 sequences, 50% appearing once. The antigens of these receptors remain unknown. Sequenced material: CD4+ T cells from blood, cultured in vitro. All receptors come from a human donor who had recovered from COVID-19. Both conserved end residues are part of each CDR3. D genes are given only for firm matches. Expanded clones are given a class, and other clones once, few, many or no size at all.

V: TRBV6-1
D: .
size: .
J: TRBJ1-1
CDR3: CAIRVQLNTEAFF
DNA: TGTGCCATACGGGTACAGTTGAACACTGAAGCTTTCTTT

V: TRBV6-2/TRBV6-3
D: .
size: once
J: TRBJ2-7
CDR3: CASSPWGLHSSYEQYF
DNA: TGTGCCAGCAGTCCCTGGGGGCTCCATAGCTCCTACGAGCAGTACTTC

V: TRBV19
D: TRBD2
size: few
J: TRBJ2-5
CDR3: CASGGLAGGRETQYF
DNA: TGTGCCAGCGGGGGACTAGCGGGAGGGCGGGAGACCCAGTACTTC

V: TRBV6-2/TRBV6-3
D: .
size: few
J: TRBJ1-2
CDR3: CATSQGGGRGYTF
DNA: TGTGCCACTTCACAGGGTGGTGGCCGTGGCTACACCTTC

V: TRBV7-3
D: .
size: few
J: TRBJ1-1
CDR3: CASSLLRETEAFF
DNA: TGTGCCAGCAGCCTCCTCAGGGAGACTGAAGCTTTCTTT

V: TRBV5-4
D: .
size: .
J: TRBJ1-2
CDR3: CASSLFTGNHYGYTF
DNA: TGTGCCAGCAGCTTGTTTACAGGAAATCACTATGGCTACACCTTC

V: TRBV7-2
D: .
size: .
J: TRBJ1-1
CDR3: CASSPRTGMNTEAFF
DNA: TGTGCCAGCAGCCCAAGGACGGGCATGAACACTGAAGCTTTCTTT

V: TRBV20-1
D: TRBD2
size: .
J: TRBJ2-1
CDR3: CSAALAGTYNEQFF
DNA: TGCAGTGCTGCACTAGCGGGAACGTACAATGAGCAGTTCTTC

V: TRBV20-1
D: TRBD1
size: few
J: TRBJ1-5
CDR3: CSASLRTGHPNSNQPQHF
DNA: TGCAGTGCTAGCCTCAGGACAGGCCACCCAAATAGCAATCAGCCCCAGCATTTT

V: TRBV6-1
D: .
size: .
J: TRBJ2-2
CDR3: CASRRGRLNTGELFF
DNA: TGTGCCAGCAGGAGGGGAAGACTGAACACCGGGGAGCTGTTTTTT

V: TRBV20-1
D: TRBD1
size: .
J: TRBJ2-7
CDR3: CSARDRDYEQYF
DNA: TGCAGTGCCAGGGACAGGGATTACGAGCAGTACTTC

V: TRBV1
D: .
size: .
J: TRBJ2-5
CDR3: CTSSQDRRSGTPKLQETQYF
DNA: TGCACCAGCAGCCAAGATCGCCGATCTGGGACACCTAAGCTCCAAGAGACCCAGTACTTC

V: TRBV6-1
D: .
size: few
J: TRBJ1-1
CDR3: CASRRTPNTEAFF
DNA: TGTGCCAGCAGGCGGACCCCGAACACTGAAGCTTTCTTT

V: TRBV12-3/TRBV12-4
D: TRBD1
size: .
J: TRBJ1-2
CDR3: CASSYPRDRVSYGYTF
DNA: TGTGCCAGCAGCTACCCCCGGGACAGGGTCTCTTATGGCTACACCTTC

V: TRBV6-1
D: .
size: .
J: TRBJ1-2
CDR3: CASSAQSVDGYTF
DNA: TGTGCCAGCAGCGCCCAGAGTGTTGATGGCTACACCTTC

V: TRBV6-5
D: TRBD2
size: few
J: TRBJ2-7
CDR3: CASSSSLAGVSEQYF
DNA: TGTGCCAGCAGTTCCTCTCTAGCGGGGGTATCCGAGCAGTACTTC

V: TRBV14
D: .
size: .
J: TRBJ1-1
CDR3: CASSRRPGQVNTEAFF
DNA: TGTGCCAGCAGCAGAAGACCGGGACAAGTGAACACTGAAGCTTTCTTT

V: TRBV4-1
D: .
size: .
J: TRBJ2-3
CDR3: CASSQELGPTSTDTQYF
DNA: TGCGCCAGCAGCCAAGAACTTGGCCCGACTTCCACAGATACGCAGTATTTT

V: TRBV6-5
D: .
size: .
J: TRBJ1-6
CDR3: CASSYSWAGSSSYNSPLHF
DNA: TGTGCCAGCAGTTACTCTTGGGCAGGCTCGAGCTCCTATAATTCACCCCTCCACTTT

V: TRBV4-2
D: .
size: .
J: TRBJ2-7
CDR3: CASSQGTGSSYEQYF
DNA: TGTGCCAGCAGCCAAGGAACCGGGAGTTCCTACGAGCAGTACTTC